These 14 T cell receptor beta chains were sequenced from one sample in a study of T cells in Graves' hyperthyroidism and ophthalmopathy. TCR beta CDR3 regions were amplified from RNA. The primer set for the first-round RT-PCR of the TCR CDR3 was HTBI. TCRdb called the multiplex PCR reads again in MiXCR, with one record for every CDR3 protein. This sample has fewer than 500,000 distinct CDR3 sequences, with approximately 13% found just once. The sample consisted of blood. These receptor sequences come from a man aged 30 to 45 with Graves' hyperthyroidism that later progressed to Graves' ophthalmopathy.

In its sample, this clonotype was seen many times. The CDR3 loop is CASRPASGQKNTEAFF. DNA of the CDR3: TGTGCCAGCAGGCCGGCATCCGGACAGAAGAACACTGAAGCTTTCTTT. The chain employs TRBV6-1 and TRBJ1-1, with TRBD1 as a possible D gene (6 bases). This CDR3 region has 16 residues. V shed 6 bases and J shed 1 base, with 18 bases lying between them. Per the germline V gene, CDR1 is MNHNS and CDR2 is SASEGT.

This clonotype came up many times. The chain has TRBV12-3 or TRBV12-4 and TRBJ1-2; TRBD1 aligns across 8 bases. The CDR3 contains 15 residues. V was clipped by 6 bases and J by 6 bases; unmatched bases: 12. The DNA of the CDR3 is TGTGCCAGCAGCCGGGACAGGCCCCCCCGGAATGGCTACACCTTC. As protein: CASSRDRPPRNGYTF.

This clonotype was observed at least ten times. DNA for the CDR3: TGTGCCAACCGGGACAGGGATAACTATGGCTACACCTTC. As protein: CANRDRDNYGYTF. This chain uses TRBV2 with TRBJ1-2; 9 bases are shared with TRBD1. CDR3 length: 13 residues. V lost 10 bases and J lost 1; bases outside the gene matches: 4. Germline loops: CDR1 SNHLY, CDR2 FYNNEI.

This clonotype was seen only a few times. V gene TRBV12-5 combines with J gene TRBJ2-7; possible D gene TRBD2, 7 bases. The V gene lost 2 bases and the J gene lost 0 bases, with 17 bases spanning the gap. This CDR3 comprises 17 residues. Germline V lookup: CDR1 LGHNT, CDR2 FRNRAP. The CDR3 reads CASGLILKGGNSYEQYF. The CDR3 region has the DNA TGTGCTAGTGGTTTGATTTTGAAGGGGGGGAACTCCTACGAGCAGTACTTC.

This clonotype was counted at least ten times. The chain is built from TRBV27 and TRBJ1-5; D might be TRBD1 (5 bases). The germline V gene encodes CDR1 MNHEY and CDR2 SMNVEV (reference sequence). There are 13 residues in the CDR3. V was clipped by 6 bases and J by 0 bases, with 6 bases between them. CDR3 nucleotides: TGTGCCAGCAGGGGACCTAGCAATCAGCCCCAGCATTTT. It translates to CASRGPSNQPQHF.

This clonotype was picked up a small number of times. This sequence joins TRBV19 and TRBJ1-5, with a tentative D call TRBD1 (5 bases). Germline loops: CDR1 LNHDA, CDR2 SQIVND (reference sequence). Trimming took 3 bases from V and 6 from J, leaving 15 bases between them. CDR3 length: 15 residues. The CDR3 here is CASSIVQGAGQPQHF. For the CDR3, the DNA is TGTGCCAGTAGTATCGTTCAAGGGGCTGGTCAGCCCCAGCATTTT.

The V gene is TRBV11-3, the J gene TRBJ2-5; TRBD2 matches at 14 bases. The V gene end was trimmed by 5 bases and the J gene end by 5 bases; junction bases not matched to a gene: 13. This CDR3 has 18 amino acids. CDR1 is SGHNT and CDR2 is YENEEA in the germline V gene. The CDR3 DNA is TGTGCCAGCAGCCATCCTGGGACTAGCGGGGGACGGGTGGAGACCCAGTACTTC. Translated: CASSHPGTSGGRVETQYF.

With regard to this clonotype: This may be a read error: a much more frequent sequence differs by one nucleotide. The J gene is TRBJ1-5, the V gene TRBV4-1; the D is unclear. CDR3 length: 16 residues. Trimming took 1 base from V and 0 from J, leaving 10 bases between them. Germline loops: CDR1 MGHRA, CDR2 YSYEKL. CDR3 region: CASSQVGDNSNQPQHF. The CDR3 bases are TGCGCCAGCAGCCAAGTCGGCGACAATAGCAATCAGCCCCAGCATTTT.

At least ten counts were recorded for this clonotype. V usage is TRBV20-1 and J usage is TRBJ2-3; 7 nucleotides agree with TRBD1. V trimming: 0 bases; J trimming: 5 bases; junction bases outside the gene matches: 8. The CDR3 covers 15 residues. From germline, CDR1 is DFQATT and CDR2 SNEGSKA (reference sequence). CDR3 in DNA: TGCAGTGCTAGAGATCCAAGGGGGCAGGGAGATACGCAGTATTTT. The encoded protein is CSARDPRGQGDTQYF.

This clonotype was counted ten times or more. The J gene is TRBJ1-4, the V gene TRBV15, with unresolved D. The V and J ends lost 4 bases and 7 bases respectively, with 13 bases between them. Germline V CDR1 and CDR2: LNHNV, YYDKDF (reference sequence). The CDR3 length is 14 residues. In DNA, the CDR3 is TGTGCCACCAGCAACCCTGGGGTTGGTGAAAAACTGTTTTTT. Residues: CATSNPGVGEKLFF.

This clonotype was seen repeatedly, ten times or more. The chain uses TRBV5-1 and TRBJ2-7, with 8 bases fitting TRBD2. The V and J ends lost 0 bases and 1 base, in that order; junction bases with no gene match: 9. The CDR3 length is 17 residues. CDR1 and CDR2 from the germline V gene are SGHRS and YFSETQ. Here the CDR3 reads CASSLEVWRGESYEQYF. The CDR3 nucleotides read TGCGCCAGCAGCTTGGAGGTCTGGCGGGGGGAATCCTACGAGCAGTACTTC.

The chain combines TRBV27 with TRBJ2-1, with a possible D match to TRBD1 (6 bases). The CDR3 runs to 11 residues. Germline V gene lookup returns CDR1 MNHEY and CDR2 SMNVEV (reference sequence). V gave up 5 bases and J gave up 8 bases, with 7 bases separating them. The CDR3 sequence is CASSQGYEQFF. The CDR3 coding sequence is TGTGCCAGCAGTCAGGGGTATGAGCAGTTCTTC.

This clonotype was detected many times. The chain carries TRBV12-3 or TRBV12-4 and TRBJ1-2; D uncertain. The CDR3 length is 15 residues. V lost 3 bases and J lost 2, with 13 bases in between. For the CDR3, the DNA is TGTGCCAGCAGTTTTTCGGACCCTAAGAACTATGGCTACACCTTC. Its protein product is CASSFSDPKNYGYTF.

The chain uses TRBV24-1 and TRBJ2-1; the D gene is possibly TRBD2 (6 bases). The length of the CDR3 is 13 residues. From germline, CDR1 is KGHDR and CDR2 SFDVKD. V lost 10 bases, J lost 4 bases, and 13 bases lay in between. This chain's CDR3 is CATEGPPYNEQFF. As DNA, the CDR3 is TGTGCCACGGAGGGCCCGCCATACAATGAGCAGTTCTTC.